The next 27 T cell receptor beta chains were all read from a single sample in a study of shared clonotypes between healthy human individuals. Assay: immunoSEQ multiplex PCR; the TCRdb copy retains only in-frame clones and omits some. The sample consists of hundreds of thousands of clones, less than 80% of them appearing once. The specimen sequenced was memory CD4+ T cells sorted from blood. Subset in this sample: CD45RA-negative fraction. Every receptor here comes from a woman aged 25-40 years in good health.

The rearrangement joins TRBV27 to TRBJ2-1; D possibly corresponds to TRBD2 (5 bases). The CDR3 loop spans 12 amino acids. The V and J ends lost 6 bases and 9 bases respectively, with 12 bases between them. CDR1 and CDR2 from the germline V gene are MNHEY and SMNVEV (reference sequence). CDR3 DNA: TGTGCCAGCAGGGGCCGCCGGGGTGAGCAGTTCTTC. Translating it yields CASRGRRGEQFF.

The V gene is TRBV4-2, the J gene TRBJ2-5; D remains unclear. Germline CDR1 is LGHNA and CDR2 is YNFKEQ. The CDR3 contains 13 residues. V was trimmed by 0 bases and J by 5 bases, leaving 7 bases between them. The CDR3 region is CASSQDVGETQYF. CDR3 coding DNA: TGTGCCAGCAGCCAAGACGTGGGGGAGACCCAGTACTTC.

About this clone itself: At one of its ends the junction is not consistent with the germline gene, which may arise from a read error. V usage is TRBV6-4 and J usage is TRBJ2-7; 7 bases align to TRBD2. Germline V gene lookup returns CDR1 MRHNA and CDR2 SNTAGT. This CDR3 has 15 residues. The CDR3 DNA reads as TGTGCCAGCAGTTACTCTTGGAGCGGGAATTACGAGCAGTACTTC. Its translation: CASSYSWSGNYEQYF.

V is TRBV27 and J is TRBJ2-1; a weak D match, TRBD1 (5 bases). The germline CDR1 and CDR2 sequences are MNHEY and SMNVEV (reference sequence). Trimming took 3 bases from V and 0 from J, leaving 12 bases between them. The CDR3 has 16 residues. The CDR3 is CASSFLQASSYNEQFF. DNA for the CDR3: TGTGCCAGCAGTTTTCTACAGGCGAGCTCCTACAATGAGCAGTTCTTC.

This clone appeared once. The CDR3 loop reads CASSSPTGPASNTEAFF. CDR3 sequence (DNA): TGCGCCAGCAGCTCCCCGACAGGCCCCGCTTCGAACACTGAAGCTTTCTTT. The chain couples TRBV5-1 to TRBJ1-1; TRBD1 is a possible D gene (6 bases). In germline, CDR1 is SGHRS, CDR2 YFSETQ. The V gene lost 3 bases and the J gene lost 1 base, with 19 bases spanning the gap. This CDR3 spans 17 amino acids. The variable domain in full, completed from reference TRBV5-1 and TRBJ1-1, reads KAGVTQTPRYLIKTRGQQVTLSCSPISGHRSVSWYQQTPGQGLQFLFEYFSETQRNKGNFPGRFSGRQFSNSRSEMNVSTLELGDSALYLCASSSPTGPASNTEAFFGQGTRLTVV.

The chain is built from TRBV6-1 and TRBJ1-5; D possibly corresponds to TRBD1 (5 bases). V lost 4 bases and J lost 3, with 13 bases in between. The germline gives CDR1 MNHNS, CDR2 SASEGT. The CDR3 length is 15 residues. CDR3 region: CASSVTRADNQPQHF. CDR3 coding DNA: TGTGCCAGCAGTGTAACCAGGGCTGACAATCAGCCCCAGCATTTT.

This chain links TRBV2 with TRBJ2-5, with 13 bases identical to TRBD2. V lost 6 bases, J lost 5 bases, and 6 bases stayed unmatched. In germline, CDR1 is SNHLY, CDR2 FYNNEI. CDR3 size: 15 residues. The CDR3 spells CASSWTSGSRETQYF. The CDR3 coding sequence is TGTGCCAGCAGCTGGACTAGCGGGAGTAGGGAGACCCAGTACTTC. Based on the CDR3 plus reference TRBV2 and TRBJ2-5, the full variable domain is EPEVTQTPSHQVTQMGQEVILRCVPISNHLYFYWYRQILGQKVEFLVSFYNNEISEKSEIFDDQFSVERPDGSNFTLKIRSTKLEDSAMYFCASSWTSGSRETQYFGPGTRLLVL.

The V call is TRBV2, the J call TRBJ2-1; 9 nucleotides align to TRBD2. From germline, CDR1 is SNHLY and CDR2 FYNNEI. V shed 7 bases, J shed 6 bases, and the junction held 7 bases outside the gene matches. The CDR3 runs to 14 residues. The DNA of the CDR3 is TGTGCCAGCATTGCGGTAGCGGGAGCCAATGAGCAGTTCTTC. It yields the protein CASIAVAGANEQFF.

This clone showed up just once. The chain joins TRBV28 to TRBJ2-7; unclear D gene. Germline CDR1 reads MDHEN; CDR2 reads SYDVKM. Trimming stripped 5 bases from V and 3 bases from J, with 17 bases between. The CDR3 length is 15 residues. DNA of the CDR3: TGTGCCAGCAGTCCGGTGACTCGAAATCTCTACGAGCAGTACTTC. It encodes CASSPVTRNLYEQYF.

Regarding this clone: It is likely a read error: a sequence one base away is far more abundant. The sample contains more than one DNA sequence encoding this CDR3. The chain couples TRBV2 to TRBJ2-1, with TRBD2 matching 10 bases. The CDR3 is 15 residues long. The junction had 1 base not matched to a gene; V was cut back by 4 bases and J by 1 base. Germline assignment: CDR1 SNHLY and CDR2 FYNNEI. CDR3 bases: TGTGCCAGCAGTGCTAGCGGGAGTTCCTACAATGAGCAGTTCTTC. Protein: CASSASGSSYNEQFF.

The chain combines TRBV7-9 with TRBJ1-1; no clear D gene. V dropped 1 base and J dropped 1 base, with 4 bases sitting between them. CDR1 and CDR2 (germline): SEHNR, FQNEAQ (reference sequence). The CDR3 is 13 amino acids. The chain's CDR3 is CASSLEQNTEAFF. CDR3 sequence (DNA): TGTGCCAGCAGCTTAGAACAGAACACTGAAGCTTTCTTT.

The rearrangement joins TRBV18 to TRBJ2-7; weak D call: TRBD1 (6 bases). The germline V gene has CDR1 KGHSH and CDR2 LQKENI. Trimming shortened V by 4 bases and J by 0 bases, and 13 bases separated the two germline ends. The CDR3 spans 15 residues. CDR3 nucleotide sequence: TGTGCCAGCTCACAAGGGGACACCACCTCCTACGAGCAGTACTTC. As protein: CASSQGDTTSYEQYF.

The chain links TRBV29-1 to TRBJ1-1; maybe TRBD1 (5 bases). V lost 8 bases and J lost 5, with 18 bases in between. The CDR3 covers 13 residues. The germline CDR1 and CDR2 sequences are SQVTM and ANQGSEA. CDR3 sequence reads: CSSLLMGVTEAFF. CDR3 nucleotides: TGCAGCTCCCTTCTCATGGGGGTGACTGAAGCTTTCTTT.

The chain recombines TRBV11-2 with TRBJ2-1; TRBD2 might be the D (6 bases). The V and J ends lost 4 bases and 15 bases respectively, with 22 bases between them. Germline CDR1 reads SGHAT; CDR2 reads FQNNGV. The CDR3 has 14 residues. CDR3 coding DNA: TGTGCCAGCAGCTCCTTAATCCCGCGACTAGAACCGTTCTTC. Translation gives CASSSLIPRLEPFF.

The rearrangement joins TRBV2 to TRBJ2-1; no firm D call. The germline gives CDR1 SNHLY, CDR2 FYNNEI. The germline V and J ends were trimmed by 8 bases and 3 bases, with 14 bases remaining between them. CDR3 length: 14 amino acids. The CDR3 region is CASSDVGLYNEQFF. The CDR3, as DNA: TGTGCCAGCTCGGATGTGGGTCTCTACAATGAGCAGTTCTTC.

The rearrangement uses TRBV6-1 and TRBJ1-5; unclear D gene. The germline V gene has CDR1 MNHNS and CDR2 SASEGT. The CDR3 loop spans 13 amino acids. The germline V and J ends were trimmed by 2 bases and 5 bases, with 7 bases remaining between them. The chain's CDR3 is CASSEQRDQPQHF. CDR3 bases: TGTGCCAGCAGTGAACAAAGGGATCAGCCCCAGCATTTT.

This clone was observed many times. V usage is TRBV5-8 and J usage is TRBJ2-1, with TRBD1 matching 7 bases. Per germline, CDR1 SGHTS and CDR2 YDEGEE. Trimming took 4 bases from V and 10 from J; bases not matched to a gene: 14. This CDR3 has 15 residues. The CDR3 DNA reads as TGTGCCAGCAGCCGCAACCGAGACAGGGAGAAAGAGCAGTTCTTC. It yields the protein CASSRNRDREKEQFF.

This clone occurred once. The chain links TRBV7-8 to TRBJ2-2; D may be TRBD1 (6 bases). Trimming removed 5 bases at V and 6 bases at J, with 16 bases between. Germline V gene sequence: CDR1 SGHVS, CDR2 FQNEAQ. This CDR3 contains 15 residues. CDR3 loop: CASSQVHREPGELFF. DNA for the CDR3: TGTGCCAGCAGCCAGGTACACAGGGAGCCCGGGGAGCTGTTTTTT.

This clone has only a few counts. The CDR3 DNA sequence: TGTGCCACCAGCAGAGGGCTGACAGAGACAGATACGCAGTATTTT. This encodes CATSRGLTETDTQYF. The V call is TRBV15, the J call TRBJ2-3, with D possibly being TRBD1 (5 bases). CDR1 and CDR2 from the germline V gene are LNHNV and YYDKDF (reference sequence). V lost 1 base to trimming and J lost 3 bases, with 11 bases between them. The CDR3 is 15 residues long.

Points on this clone: Other DNA variants within this sample encode the same CDR3. This chain connects TRBV29-1 to TRBJ2-5; TRBD1 aligns across 8 bases. Trimming at V came to 6 bases and at J to 2 bases, leaving 2 bases not matched to a gene. Germline CDR1 is SQVTM and CDR2 is ANQGSEA. This CDR3 comprises 12 residues. This chain's CDR3 is CSVRQGQETQYF. The CDR3 coding sequence is TGCAGCGTCAGACAGGGGCAAGAGACCCAGTACTTC.

About this clone itself: Other nucleotide sequences in the sample specify the same CDR3. The chain is built from TRBV5-6 and TRBJ1-2, with no clear D. The CDR3 is made up of 13 amino acids. The germline CDR1 and CDR2 sequences are SGHDT and YYEEEE. V was shortened by 0 bases and J by 2 bases, with 5 bases between the two germline ends. The CDR3 region has the DNA TGTGCCAGCAGCTTGGCCGGAAACTATGGCTACACCTTC. Translation gives CASSLAGNYGYTF.

In this sample, this clone turned up a few times. This chain joins TRBV18 and TRBJ2-5; D might be TRBD1 or TRBD2, each matching 5 bases. This CDR3 has 14 amino acids. The germline V gene has CDR1 KGHSH and CDR2 LQKENI. The V gene lost 3 bases and the J gene lost 2 bases, with 10 bases spanning the gap. The CDR3 nucleotides are TGTGCCAGCTCACCGGGACGGTTACAAGAGACCCAGTACTTC. It encodes CASSPGRLQETQYF. Together with reference TRBV18 and TRBJ2-5, the CDR3 gives the full variable domain: NAGVMQNPRHLVRRRGQEARLRCSPMKGHSHVYWYRQLPEEGLKFMVYLQKENIIDESGMPKERFSAEFPKEGPSILRIQQVVRGDSAAYFCASSPGRLQETQYFGPGTRLLVL.

This clone was seen a few times. The V gene is TRBV28, the J gene TRBJ1-2, with D possibly matching TRBD1 (5 bases). CDR1 MDHEN and CDR2 SYDVKM come from the germline V gene. Trimming shortened V by 1 base and J by 4 bases, and 16 bases separated the two germline ends. The CDR3 consists of 16 residues. The CDR3 protein is CASSLSGSQEVYGYTF. CDR3 DNA: TGTGCCAGCAGTTTATCTGGTTCACAGGAAGTCTATGGCTACACCTTC.

The chain employs TRBV25-1 and TRBJ2-7; no clear D gene. The CDR3 length is 17 residues. Trimming removed 2 bases at V and 0 bases at J, with 17 bases between. Germline CDR1 MGHDK, CDR2 SYGVNS. For the CDR3, the DNA is TGTGCCAGCAGTGAACCTACCAAGGAGCTGACCTCCTACGAGCAGTACTTC. Residues: CASSEPTKELTSYEQYF.

The chain couples TRBV7-2 to TRBJ1-1; unclear D gene. Trimming took 6 bases from V and 3 from J, leaving 11 bases between them. This CDR3 is built from 13 residues. Germline V gene lookup returns CDR1 SGHTA and CDR2 FQGNSA. CDR3 nucleotides: TGTGCCAGCAGTCTAATGCGGTACACTGAAGCTTTCTTT. Amino acid sequence: CASSLMRYTEAFF.

This clone is a singleton in its sample. The chain recombines TRBV10-3 with TRBJ1-5; TRBD1 might be the D (5 bases). V was clipped by 6 bases and J by 5 bases, with 11 bases between them. The CDR3 covers 13 residues. CDR1 ENHRY and CDR2 SYGVKD come from the germline V gene. CDR3 loop: CAIRGVGDQPQHF. CDR3 sequence (DNA): TGTGCCATCAGGGGTGTAGGGGATCAGCCCCAGCATTTT.

Regarding this clone: A read error may explain this, as a much larger clone is one base away. Additional DNA sequences in this sample encode the identical CDR3. V gene TRBV11-2 combines with J gene TRBJ1-5; D is uncertain. This CDR3 has 13 amino acids. Trimming removed 1 base at V and 1 base at J, with 2 bases between. Germline assignment: CDR1 SGHAT and CDR2 FQNNGV. The CDR3 sequence: CASSLGSNQPQHF. The CDR3 DNA reads as TGTGCCAGCAGCTTAGGAAGCAATCAGCCCCAGCATTTT.